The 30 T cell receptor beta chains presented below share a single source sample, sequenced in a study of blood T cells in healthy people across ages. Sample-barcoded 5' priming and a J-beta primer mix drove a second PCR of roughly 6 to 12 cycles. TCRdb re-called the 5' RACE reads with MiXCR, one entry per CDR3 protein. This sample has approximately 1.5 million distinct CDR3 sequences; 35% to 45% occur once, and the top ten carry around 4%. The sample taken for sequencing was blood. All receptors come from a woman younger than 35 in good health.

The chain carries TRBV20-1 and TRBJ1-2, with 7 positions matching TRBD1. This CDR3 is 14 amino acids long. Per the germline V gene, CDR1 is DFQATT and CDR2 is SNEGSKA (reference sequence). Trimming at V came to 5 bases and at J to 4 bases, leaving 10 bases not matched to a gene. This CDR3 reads CSASSGGGIYGYTF. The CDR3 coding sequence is TGCAGTGCTTCCAGTGGAGGGGGCATCTATGGCTACACCTTC.

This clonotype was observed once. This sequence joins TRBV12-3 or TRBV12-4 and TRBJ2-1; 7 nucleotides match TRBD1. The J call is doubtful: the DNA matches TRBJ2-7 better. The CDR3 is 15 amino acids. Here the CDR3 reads CASSFKGASYNEQYF. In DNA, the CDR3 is TGTGCCAGCAGTTTCAAGGGGGCGAGCTACAATGAGCAGTACTTC.

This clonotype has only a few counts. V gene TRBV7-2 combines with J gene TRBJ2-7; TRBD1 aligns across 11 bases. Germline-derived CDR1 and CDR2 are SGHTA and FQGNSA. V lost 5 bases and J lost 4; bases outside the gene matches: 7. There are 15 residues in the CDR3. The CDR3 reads CASSGRDRGTYEQYF. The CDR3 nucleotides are TGTGCCAGCAGCGGCCGGGACAGGGGGACTTACGAGCAGTACTTC.

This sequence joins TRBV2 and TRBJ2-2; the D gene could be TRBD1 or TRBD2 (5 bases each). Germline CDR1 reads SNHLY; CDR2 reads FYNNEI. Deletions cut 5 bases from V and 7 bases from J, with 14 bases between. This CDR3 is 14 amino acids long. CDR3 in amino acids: CASSPGTSFGELFF. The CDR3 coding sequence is TGTGCCAGCAGTCCAGGGACGTCTTTCGGGGAGCTGTTTTTT.

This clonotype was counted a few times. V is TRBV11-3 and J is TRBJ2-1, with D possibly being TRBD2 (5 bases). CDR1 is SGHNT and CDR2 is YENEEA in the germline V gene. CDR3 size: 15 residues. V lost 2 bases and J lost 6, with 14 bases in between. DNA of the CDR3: TGTGCCAGCAGCTTACCAAGCGAGGGTGGCAATGAGCAGTTCTTC. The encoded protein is CASSLPSEGGNEQFF.

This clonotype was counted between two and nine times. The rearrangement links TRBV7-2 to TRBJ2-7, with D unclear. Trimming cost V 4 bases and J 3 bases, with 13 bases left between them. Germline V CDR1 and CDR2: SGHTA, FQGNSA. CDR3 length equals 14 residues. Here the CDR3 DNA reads TGTGCCAGCAGCTCTATTGGCGGAGACTACGAGCAGTACTTC. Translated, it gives CASSSIGGDYEQYF. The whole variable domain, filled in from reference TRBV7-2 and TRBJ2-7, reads GAGVSQSPSNKVTEKGKDVELRCDPISGHTALYWYRQSLGQGLEFLIYFQGNSAPDKSGLPSDRFSAERTGGSVSTLTIQRTQQEDSAVYLCASSSIGGDYEQYFGPGTRLTVT.

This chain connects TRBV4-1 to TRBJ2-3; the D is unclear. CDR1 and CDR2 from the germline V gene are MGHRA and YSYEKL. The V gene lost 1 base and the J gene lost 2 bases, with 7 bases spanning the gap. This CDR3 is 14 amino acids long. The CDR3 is CASSQVTTTDTQYF. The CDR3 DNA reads TGCGCCAGCAGCCAAGTTACCACCACAGATACGCAGTATTTT.

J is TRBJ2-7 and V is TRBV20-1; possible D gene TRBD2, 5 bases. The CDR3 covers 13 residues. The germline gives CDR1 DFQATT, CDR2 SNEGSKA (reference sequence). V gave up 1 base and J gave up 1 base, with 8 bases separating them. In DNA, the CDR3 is TGCAGTGCTAGAGCTAGCCTTTCCTACGAGCAGTACTTC. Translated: CSARASLSYEQYF.

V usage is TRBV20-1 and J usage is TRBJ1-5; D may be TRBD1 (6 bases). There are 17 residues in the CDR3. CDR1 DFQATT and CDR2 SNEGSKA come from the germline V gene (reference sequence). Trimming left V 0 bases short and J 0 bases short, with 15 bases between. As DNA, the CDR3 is TGCAGTGCTAGAGATCTCTACAGGGTCGGTAGCAATCAGCCCCAGCATTTT. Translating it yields CSARDLYRVGSNQPQHF.

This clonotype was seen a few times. In DNA form, the CDR3 reads TGCGCCAGCAGCCAAGTGGGGACAACTAATGAAAAACTGTTTTTT. Its translation is CASSQVGTTNEKLFF. This chain uses TRBV4-1 with TRBJ1-4; D not certain. The CDR3 runs 15 residues. The V gene's germline CDR1 is MGHRA and CDR2 YSYEKL. V dropped 1 base and J dropped 0 bases, with 6 bases sitting between them.

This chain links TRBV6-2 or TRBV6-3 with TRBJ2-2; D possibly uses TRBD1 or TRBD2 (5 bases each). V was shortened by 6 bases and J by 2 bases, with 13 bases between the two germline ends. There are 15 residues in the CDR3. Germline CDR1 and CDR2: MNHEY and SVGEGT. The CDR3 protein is CASRNRDHNTGELFF. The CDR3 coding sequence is TGTGCCAGCAGAAACCGGGACCACAACACCGGGGAGCTGTTTTTT.

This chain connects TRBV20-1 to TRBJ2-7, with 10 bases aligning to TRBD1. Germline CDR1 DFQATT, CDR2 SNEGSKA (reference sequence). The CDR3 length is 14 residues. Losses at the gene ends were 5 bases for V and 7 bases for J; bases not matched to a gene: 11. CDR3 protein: CSASRDRGIGEQYF. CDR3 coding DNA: TGCAGTGCTTCCCGGGACAGGGGAATTGGGGAGCAGTACTTC.

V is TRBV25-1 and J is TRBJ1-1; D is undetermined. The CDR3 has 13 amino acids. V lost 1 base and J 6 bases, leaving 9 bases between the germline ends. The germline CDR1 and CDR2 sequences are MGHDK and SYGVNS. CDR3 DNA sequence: TGTGCCAGCAGTGAATGGCGCCGGGCTGAAGCTTTCTTT. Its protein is CASSEWRRAEAFF.

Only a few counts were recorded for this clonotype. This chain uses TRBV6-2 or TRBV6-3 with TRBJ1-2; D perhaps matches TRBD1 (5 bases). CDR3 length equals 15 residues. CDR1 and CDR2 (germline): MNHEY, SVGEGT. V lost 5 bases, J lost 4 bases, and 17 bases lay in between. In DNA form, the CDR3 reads TGTGCCAGCAGTAAGACCGGGACCACCTCCTATGGCTACACCTTC. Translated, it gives CASSKTGTTSYGYTF.

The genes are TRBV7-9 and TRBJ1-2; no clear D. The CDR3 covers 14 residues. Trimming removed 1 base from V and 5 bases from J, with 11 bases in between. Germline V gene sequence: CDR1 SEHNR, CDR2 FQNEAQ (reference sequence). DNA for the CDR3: TGTGCCAGCAGCTTAGAGAGCGGGGAGTATGGCTACACCTTC. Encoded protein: CASSLESGEYGYTF. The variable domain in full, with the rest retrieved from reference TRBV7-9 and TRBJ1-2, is DTGVSQNPRHKITKRGQNVTFRCDPISEHNRLYWYRQTLGQGPEFLTYFQNEAQLEKSRLLSDRFSAERPKGSFSTLEIQRTEQGDSAMYLCASSLESGEYGYTFGSGTRLTVV.

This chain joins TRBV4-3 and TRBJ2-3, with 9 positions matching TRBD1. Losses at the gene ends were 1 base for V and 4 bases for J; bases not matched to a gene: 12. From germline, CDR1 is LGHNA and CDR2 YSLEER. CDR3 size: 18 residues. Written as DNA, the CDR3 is TGCGCCAGCAGCCAAGCTCCCAGGACAGGGGATAGCGCAGATACGCAGTATTTT. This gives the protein CASSQAPRTGDSADTQYF.

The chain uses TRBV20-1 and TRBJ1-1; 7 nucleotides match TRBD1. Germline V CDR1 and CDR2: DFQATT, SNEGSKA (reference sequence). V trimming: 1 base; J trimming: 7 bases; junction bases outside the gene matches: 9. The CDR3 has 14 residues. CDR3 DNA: TGCAGTGCTAGAGTTAAGGGGGCAAATGGTGAAGCTTTCTTT. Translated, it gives CSARVKGANGEAFF.

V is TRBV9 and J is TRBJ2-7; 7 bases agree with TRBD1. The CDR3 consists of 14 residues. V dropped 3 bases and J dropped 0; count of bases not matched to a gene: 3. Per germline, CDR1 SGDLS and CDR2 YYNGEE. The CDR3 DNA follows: TGTGCCAGCAGCGACGGGACAGACTCCTACGAGCAGTACTTC. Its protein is CASSDGTDSYEQYF.

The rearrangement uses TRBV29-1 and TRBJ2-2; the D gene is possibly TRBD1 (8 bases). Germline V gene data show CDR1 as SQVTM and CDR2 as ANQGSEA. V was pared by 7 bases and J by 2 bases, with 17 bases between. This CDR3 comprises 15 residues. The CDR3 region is CSASGGQVNTGELFF. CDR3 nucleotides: TGCAGCGCCTCGGGGGGACAGGTCAACACCGGGGAGCTGTTTTTT.

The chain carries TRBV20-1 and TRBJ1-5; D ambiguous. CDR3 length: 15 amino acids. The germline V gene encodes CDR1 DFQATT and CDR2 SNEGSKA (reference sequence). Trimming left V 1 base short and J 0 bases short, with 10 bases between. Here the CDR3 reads CSARAQEYSNQPQHF. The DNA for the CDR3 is TGCAGTGCTAGAGCGCAGGAGTATAGCAATCAGCCCCAGCATTTT.

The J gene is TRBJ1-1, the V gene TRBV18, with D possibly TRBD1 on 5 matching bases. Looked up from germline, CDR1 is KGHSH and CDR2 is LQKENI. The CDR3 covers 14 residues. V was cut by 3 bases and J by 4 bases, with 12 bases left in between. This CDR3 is CASSPDGAGTEAFF. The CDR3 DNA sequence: TGTGCCAGCTCACCGGACGGGGCAGGCACTGAAGCTTTCTTT.

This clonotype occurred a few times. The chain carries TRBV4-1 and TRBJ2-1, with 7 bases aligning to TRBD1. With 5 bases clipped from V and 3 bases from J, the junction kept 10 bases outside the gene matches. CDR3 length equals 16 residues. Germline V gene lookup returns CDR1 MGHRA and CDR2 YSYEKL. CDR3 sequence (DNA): TGCGCCAGCAGCAAGGGGCGTTGGGACAGCTACAATGAGCAGTTCTTC. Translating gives CASSKGRWDSYNEQFF.

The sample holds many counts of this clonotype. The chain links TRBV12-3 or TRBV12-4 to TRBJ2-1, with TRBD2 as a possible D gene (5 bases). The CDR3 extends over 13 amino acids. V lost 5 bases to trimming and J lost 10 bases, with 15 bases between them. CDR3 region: CASSRNRWEEQFF. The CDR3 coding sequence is TGTGCCAGCAGTAGAAACCGGTGGGAGGAGCAGTTCTTC.

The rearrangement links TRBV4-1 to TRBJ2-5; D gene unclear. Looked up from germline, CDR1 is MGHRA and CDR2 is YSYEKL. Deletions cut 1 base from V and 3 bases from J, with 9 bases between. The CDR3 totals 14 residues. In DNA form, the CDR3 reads TGCGCCAGCAGCCAAGGCCCCAGCAAAGAGACCCAGTACTTC. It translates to CASSQGPSKETQYF.

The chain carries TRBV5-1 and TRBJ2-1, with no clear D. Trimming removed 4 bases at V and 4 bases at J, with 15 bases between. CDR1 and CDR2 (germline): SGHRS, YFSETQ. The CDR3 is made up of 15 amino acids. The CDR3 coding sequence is TGCGCCAGCAGCCCTCCCGGCTGGCCGTACAATGAGCAGTTCTTC. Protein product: CASSPPGWPYNEQFF.

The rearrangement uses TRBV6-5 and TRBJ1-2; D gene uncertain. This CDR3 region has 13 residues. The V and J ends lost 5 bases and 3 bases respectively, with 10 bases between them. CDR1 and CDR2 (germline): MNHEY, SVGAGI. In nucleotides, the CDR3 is TGTGCCAGCAGTGACAATCCAGACTATGGCTACACCTTC. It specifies CASSDNPDYGYTF.

The CDR3 sequence: CSARADRGDTEAFF. The CDR3 DNA is TGCAGTGCTAGAGCGGACAGAGGGGACACTGAAGCTTTCTTT. This chain joins TRBV20-1 and TRBJ1-1; TRBD1 is a possible D gene (6 bases). Trimming removed 1 base at V and 3 bases at J, with 12 bases between. CDR1 and CDR2 from the germline V gene are DFQATT and SNEGSKA (reference sequence). The CDR3 extends over 14 amino acids.

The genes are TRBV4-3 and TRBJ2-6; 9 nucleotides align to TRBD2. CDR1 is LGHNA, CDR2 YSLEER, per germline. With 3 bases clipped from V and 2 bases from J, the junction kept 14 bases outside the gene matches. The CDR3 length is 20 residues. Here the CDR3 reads CASSHRLISGSQAGANVLTF. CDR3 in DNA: TGCGCCAGCAGCCACCGACTGATTAGCGGGAGTCAAGCTGGGGCCAACGTCCTGACTTTC.

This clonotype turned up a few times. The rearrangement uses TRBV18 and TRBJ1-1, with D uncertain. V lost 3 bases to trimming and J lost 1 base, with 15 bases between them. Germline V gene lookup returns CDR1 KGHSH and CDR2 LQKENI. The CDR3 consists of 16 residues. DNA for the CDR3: TGTGCCAGCTCACCGGTAGTCGCGAGCGGGAACACTGAAGCTTTCTTT. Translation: CASSPVVASGNTEAFF.

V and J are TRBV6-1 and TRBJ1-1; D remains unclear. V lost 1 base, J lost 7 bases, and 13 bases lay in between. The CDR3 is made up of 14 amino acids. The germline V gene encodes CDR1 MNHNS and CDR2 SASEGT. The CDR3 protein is CASSEGWQAGEAFF. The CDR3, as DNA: TGTGCCAGCAGTGAAGGGTGGCAAGCGGGTGAAGCTTTCTTT.